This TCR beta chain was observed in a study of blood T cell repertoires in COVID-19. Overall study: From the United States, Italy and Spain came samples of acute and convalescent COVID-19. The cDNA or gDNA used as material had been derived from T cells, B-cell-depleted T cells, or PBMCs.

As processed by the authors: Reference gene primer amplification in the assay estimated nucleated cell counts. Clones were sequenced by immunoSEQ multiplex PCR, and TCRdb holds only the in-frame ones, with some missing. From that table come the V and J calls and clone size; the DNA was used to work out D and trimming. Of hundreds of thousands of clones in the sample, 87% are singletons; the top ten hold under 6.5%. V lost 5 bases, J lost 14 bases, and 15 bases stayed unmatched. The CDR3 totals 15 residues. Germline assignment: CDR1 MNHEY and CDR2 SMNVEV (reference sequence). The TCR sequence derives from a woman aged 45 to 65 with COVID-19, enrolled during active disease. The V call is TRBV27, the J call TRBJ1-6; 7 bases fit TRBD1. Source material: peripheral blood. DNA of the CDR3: TGTGCCAGCAGTGTCGACAGGGCCTCTTTCCGGGCCCTCCACTTT. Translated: CASSVDRASFRALHF.